A single sample gave rise to the 8 T cell receptor beta chains below, sequenced in a study of T-cell reconstitution after alpha-beta-depleted transplantation in children. Unique molecular identifiers were incorporated when the TCRbeta library was constructed. TCRdb redid the calling of the PCR reads with MiXCR, one entry per CDR3 protein. The sample includes under 140,000 distinct CDR3 sequences, 10% to 13% of them seen just once. The sequencing here drew on PBMCs from the stem cell graft donor, taken from the stem cell graft. These receptors all stem from a human donor who donated a stem cell graft to a child with acute lymphoblastic leukemia.

The table lists this clonotype with many counts. The chain recombines TRBV7-2 with TRBJ1-3, with D perhaps matching TRBD1 (5 bases). The germline V gene has CDR1 SGHTA and CDR2 FQGNSA. The CDR3 is 16 residues long. Between the trimmed V and J ends, which lost 4 bases and 0 bases, there was a span of 13 bases. Here the CDR3 reads CASSSLGDFSGNTIYF. The DNA for the CDR3 is TGTGCCAGCAGCTCCCTAGGGGATTTCTCTGGAAACACCATATATTTT.

This clonotype was observed many times. The rearrangement links TRBV24-1 to TRBJ2-1; D ambiguous. V lost 3 bases and J 10 bases, leaving 12 bases between the germline ends. Germline-derived CDR1 and CDR2 are KGHDR and SFDVKD. The CDR3 is made up of 13 amino acids. The CDR3 DNA follows: TGTGCCACCAGTGATGGGTCACTTGGGGAGCAGTTCTTC. Residues: CATSDGSLGEQFF.

This clonotype has more than one count but fewer than ten. It may be a read error: a sequence one base away is much more abundant. The chain couples TRBV4-2 to TRBJ2-1; no firm D call. Germline loops: CDR1 LGHNA, CDR2 YNFKEQ. CDR3 size: 13 residues. V gave up 8 bases and J gave up 4 bases, with 12 bases separating them. The CDR3 DNA follows: TGTGCCAGCGGCTCGACCCTATACAATGAGCAGTTCTTC. This translates into CASGSTLYNEQFF.

This clonotype was detected many times. This chain joins TRBV11-1 and TRBJ2-3; D perhaps matches TRBD2 (5 bases). The CDR3 sequence is 12 residues long. The germline CDR1 and CDR2 sequences are SGHAT and FQDESV (reference sequence). With 5 bases removed from V and 6 bases from J, the gap between germline ends came to 9 bases. The CDR3 bases are TGTGCCAGCAGCCTCCCGGGGGATACGCAGTATTTT. The encoded protein is CASSLPGDTQYF.

The sample holds many counts of this clonotype. The V gene is TRBV28, the J gene TRBJ1-6; 7 nucleotides line up with TRBD1. The CDR3 contains 15 residues. Germline CDR1 is MDHEN and CDR2 is SYDVKM. Germline trimming cut 6 bases from V and 5 bases from J; bases unmatched to any gene: 7. This chain's CDR3 is CASRPGTVNNSPLHF. CDR3 nucleotides: TGTGCCAGCAGACCTGGGACAGTAAATAATTCACCCCTCCACTTT.

Concerning this clonotype: Because it lacks the conserved phenylalanine or tryptophan at the end, this CDR3 is likely a read error. The chain couples TRBV5-1 to TRBJ1-1; TRBD1 might be the D (5 bases). Germline V CDR1 and CDR2: SGHRS, YFSETQ. Trimming took 0 bases from V and 7 from J, leaving 13 bases between them. The CDR3 length is 14 residues. CDR3 sequence reads: CASSLVGEGGEAFL. In nucleotides, the CDR3 is TGCGCCAGCAGCTTGGTGGGGGAGGGAGGTGAAGCTTTCTTG.

In this sample, this clonotype turned up many times. The chain couples TRBV6-6 to TRBJ1-1; 10 bases fit TRBD1. Germline CDR1 is MNHNY and CDR2 is SVGAGI (reference sequence). The CDR3 totals 15 residues. The V gene end was trimmed by 6 bases and the J gene end by 4 bases; junction bases not matched to a gene: 8. CDR3 loop: CASSSRTGGFTEAFF. In DNA, the CDR3 is TGTGCCAGCAGCTCCCGGACAGGGGGATTCACTGAAGCTTTCTTT.

The CDR3: CASSQDAGGSYNEQFF. The DNA of the CDR3 is TGCGCCAGCAGCCAAGATGCGGGGGGCTCCTACAATGAGCAGTTCTTC. The chain carries TRBV4-3 and TRBJ2-1, with TRBD2 matching 8 bases. The trim removed 0 bases at V and 0 bases at J, leaving 1 base unmatched. The CDR3 has 16 amino acids. Germline lookup yields CDR1 LGHNA and CDR2 YSLEER.